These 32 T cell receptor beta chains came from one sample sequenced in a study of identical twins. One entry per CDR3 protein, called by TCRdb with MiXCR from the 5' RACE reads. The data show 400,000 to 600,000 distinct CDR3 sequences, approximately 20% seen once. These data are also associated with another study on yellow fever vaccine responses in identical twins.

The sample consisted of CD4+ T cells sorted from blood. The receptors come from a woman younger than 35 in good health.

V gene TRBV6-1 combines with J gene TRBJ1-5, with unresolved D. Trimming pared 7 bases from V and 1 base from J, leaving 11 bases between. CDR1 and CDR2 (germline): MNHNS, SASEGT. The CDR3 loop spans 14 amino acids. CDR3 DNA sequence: TGTGCCAGCACCTATTCGGAGAGCAATCAGCCCCAGCATTTT. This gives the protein CASTYSESNQPQHF.

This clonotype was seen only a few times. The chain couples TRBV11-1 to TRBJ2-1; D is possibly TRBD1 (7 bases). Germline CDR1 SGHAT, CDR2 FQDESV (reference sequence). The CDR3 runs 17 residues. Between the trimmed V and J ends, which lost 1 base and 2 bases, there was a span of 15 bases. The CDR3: CASSLGTGWGAYNEQFF. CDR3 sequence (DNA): TGTGCCAGCAGCTTAGGGACAGGATGGGGGGCCTACAATGAGCAGTTCTTC. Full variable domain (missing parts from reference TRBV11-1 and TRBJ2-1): EAEVAQSPRYKITEKSQAVAFWCDPISGHATLYWYRQILGQGPELLVQFQDESVVDDSQLPKDRFSAERLKGVDSTLKIQPAELGDSAMYLCASSLGTGWGAYNEQFFGPGTRLTVL.

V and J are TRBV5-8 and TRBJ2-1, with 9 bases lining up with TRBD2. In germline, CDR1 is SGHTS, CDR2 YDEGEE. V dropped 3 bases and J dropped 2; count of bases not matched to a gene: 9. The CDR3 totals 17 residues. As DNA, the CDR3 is TGTGCCAGCAGCTATAAGCGGGGGGCGGGGGCCTACAATGAGCAGTTCTTC. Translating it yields CASSYKRGAGAYNEQFF.

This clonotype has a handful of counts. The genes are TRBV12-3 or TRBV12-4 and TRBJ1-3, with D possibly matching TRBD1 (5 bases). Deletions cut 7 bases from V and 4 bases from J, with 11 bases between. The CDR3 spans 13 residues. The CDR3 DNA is TGTGCCAGCACCTGGGGACGGGGAAACACCATATATTTT. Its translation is CASTWGRGNTIYF.

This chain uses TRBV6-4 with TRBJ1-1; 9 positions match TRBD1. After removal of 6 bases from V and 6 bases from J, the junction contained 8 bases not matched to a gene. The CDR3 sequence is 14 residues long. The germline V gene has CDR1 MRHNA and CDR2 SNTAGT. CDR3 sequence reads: CASSATGGISEAFF. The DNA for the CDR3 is TGTGCCAGCAGCGCCACAGGGGGCATCTCTGAAGCTTTCTTT.

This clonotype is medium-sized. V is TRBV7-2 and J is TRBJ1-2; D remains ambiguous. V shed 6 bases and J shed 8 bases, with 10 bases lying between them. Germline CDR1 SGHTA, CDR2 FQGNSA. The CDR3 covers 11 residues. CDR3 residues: CASRQRLGYTF. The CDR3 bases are TGTGCCAGCAGACAGCGTCTGGGCTACACCTTC.

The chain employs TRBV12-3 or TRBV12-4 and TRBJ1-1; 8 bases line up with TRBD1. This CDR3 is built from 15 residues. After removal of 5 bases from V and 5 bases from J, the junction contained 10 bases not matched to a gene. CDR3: CASSPKGQAETEAFF. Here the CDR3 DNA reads TGTGCCAGCAGTCCTAAGGGACAGGCGGAGACTGAAGCTTTCTTT.

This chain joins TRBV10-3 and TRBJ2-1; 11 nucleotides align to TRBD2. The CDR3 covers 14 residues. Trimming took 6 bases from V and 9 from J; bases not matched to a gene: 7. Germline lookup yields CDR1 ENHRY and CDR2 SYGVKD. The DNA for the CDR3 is TGTGCCATCAGCCTGACTAGCGGGGACTTTGAGCAGTTCTTC. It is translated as CAISLTSGDFEQFF.

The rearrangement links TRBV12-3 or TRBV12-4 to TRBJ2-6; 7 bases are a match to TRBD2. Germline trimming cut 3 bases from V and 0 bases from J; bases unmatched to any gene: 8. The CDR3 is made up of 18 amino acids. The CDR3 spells CASSFLGGTNSGANVLTF. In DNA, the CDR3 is TGTGCCAGCAGTTTTTTGGGGGGGACCAACTCTGGGGCCAACGTCCTGACTTTC.

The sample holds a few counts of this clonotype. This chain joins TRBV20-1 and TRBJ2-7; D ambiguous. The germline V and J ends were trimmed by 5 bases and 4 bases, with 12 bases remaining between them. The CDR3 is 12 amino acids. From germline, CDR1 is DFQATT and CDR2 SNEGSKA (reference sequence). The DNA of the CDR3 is TGCAGTGCTTCCCGATCAGCTTACGAGCAGTACGTC. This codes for CSASRSAYEQYV.

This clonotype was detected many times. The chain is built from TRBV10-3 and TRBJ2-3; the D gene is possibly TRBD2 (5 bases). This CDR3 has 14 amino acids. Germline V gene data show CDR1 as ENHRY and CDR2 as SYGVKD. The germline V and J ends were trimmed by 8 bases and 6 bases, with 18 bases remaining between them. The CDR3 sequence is CAIQEVEATDTQYF. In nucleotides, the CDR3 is TGTGCCATCCAGGAGGTGGAGGCAACCGATACGCAGTATTTT.

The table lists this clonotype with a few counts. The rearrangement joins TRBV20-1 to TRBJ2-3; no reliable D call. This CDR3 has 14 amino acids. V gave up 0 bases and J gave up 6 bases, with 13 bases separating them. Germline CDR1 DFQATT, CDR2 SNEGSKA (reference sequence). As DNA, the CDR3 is TGCAGTGCTAGAGAGGCGGTCACCCTGGATACGCAGTATTTT. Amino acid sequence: CSAREAVTLDTQYF.

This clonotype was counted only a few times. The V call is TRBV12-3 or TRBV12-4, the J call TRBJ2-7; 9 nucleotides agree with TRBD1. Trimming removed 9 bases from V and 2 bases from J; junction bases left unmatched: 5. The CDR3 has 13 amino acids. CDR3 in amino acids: CARGQGAPYEQYF. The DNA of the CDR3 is TGTGCCAGGGGACAGGGAGCACCCTACGAGCAGTACTTC.

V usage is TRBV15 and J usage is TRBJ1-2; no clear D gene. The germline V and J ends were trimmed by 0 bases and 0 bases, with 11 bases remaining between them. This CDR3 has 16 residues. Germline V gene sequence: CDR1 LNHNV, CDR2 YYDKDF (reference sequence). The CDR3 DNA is TGTGCCACCAGCAGAGATGGAGAGGTCGCTAACTATGGCTACACCTTC. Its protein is CATSRDGEVANYGYTF.

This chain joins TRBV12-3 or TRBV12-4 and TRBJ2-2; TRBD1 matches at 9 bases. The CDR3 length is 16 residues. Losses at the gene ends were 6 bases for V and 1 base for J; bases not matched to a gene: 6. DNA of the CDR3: TGTGCCAGCAGACTAACGGGACAGGGGAACACCGGGGAGCTGTTTTTT. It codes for CASRLTGQGNTGELFF.

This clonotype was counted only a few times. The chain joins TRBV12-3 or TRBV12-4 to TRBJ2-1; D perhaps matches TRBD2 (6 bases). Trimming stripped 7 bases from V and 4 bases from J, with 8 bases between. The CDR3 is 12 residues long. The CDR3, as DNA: TGTGCCAGCAAGACTAGATACAATGAGCAGTTCTTC. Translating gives CASKTRYNEQFF.

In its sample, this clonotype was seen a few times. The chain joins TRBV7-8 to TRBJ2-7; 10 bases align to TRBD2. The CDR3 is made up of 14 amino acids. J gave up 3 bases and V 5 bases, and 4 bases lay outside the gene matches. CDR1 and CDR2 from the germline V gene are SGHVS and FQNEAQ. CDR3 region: CASSQGLAIYEQYF. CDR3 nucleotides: TGTGCCAGCAGCCAGGGACTAGCGATCTACGAGCAGTACTTC.

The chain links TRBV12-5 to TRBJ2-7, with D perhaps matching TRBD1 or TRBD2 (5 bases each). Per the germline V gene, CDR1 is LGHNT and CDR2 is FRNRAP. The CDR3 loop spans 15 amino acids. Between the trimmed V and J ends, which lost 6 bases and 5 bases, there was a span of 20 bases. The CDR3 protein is CASGPVRDPANEQYF. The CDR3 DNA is TGTGCTAGTGGCCCCGTCCGGGACCCCGCCAACGAGCAGTACTTC.

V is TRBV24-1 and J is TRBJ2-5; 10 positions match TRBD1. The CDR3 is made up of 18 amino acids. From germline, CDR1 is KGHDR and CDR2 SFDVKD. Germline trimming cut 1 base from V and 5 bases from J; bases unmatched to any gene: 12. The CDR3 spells CATSDLGISRDRGETQYF. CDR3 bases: TGTGCCACCAGTGATTTAGGGATATCCCGGGACAGGGGTGAGACCCAGTACTTC.

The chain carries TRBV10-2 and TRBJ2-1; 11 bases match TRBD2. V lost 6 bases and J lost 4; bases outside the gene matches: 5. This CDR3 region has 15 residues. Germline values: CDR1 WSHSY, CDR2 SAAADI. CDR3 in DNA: TGCGCCAGCAGGGCTAGCGGGGGGACTTACAATGAGCAGTTCTTC. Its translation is CASRASGGTYNEQFF.

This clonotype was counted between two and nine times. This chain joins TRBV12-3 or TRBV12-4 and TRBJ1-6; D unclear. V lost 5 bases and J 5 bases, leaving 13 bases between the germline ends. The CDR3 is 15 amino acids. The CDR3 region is CASSILRDDNSPLHF. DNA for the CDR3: TGTGCCAGCAGTATACTCCGGGATGATAATTCACCCCTCCACTTT.

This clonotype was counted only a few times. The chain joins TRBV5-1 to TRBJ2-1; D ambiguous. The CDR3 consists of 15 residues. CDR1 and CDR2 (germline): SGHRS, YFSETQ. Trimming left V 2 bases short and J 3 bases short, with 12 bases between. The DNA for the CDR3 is TGCGCCAGCAGCTTAGACTTGGCTCTCTACAATGAGCAGTTCTTC. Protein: CASSLDLALYNEQFF.

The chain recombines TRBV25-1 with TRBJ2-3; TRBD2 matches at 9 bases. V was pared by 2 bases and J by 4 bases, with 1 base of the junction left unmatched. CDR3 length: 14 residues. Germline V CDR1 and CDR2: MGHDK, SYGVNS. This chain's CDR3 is CASSEGGRADTQYF. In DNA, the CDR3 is TGTGCCAGCAGTGAAGGCGGGAGGGCAGATACGCAGTATTTT.

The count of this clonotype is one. The CDR3 DNA reads TGCGCCAGCAGCTTGGAAGGGGATGGAAACACCATATATTTT. It translates to CASSLEGDGNTIYF. The rearrangement uses TRBV5-1 and TRBJ1-3; a weak D match, TRBD1 (5 bases). Germline assignment: CDR1 SGHRS and CDR2 YFSETQ. CDR3 length equals 14 residues. Trimming took 0 bases from V and 3 from J, leaving 7 bases between them.

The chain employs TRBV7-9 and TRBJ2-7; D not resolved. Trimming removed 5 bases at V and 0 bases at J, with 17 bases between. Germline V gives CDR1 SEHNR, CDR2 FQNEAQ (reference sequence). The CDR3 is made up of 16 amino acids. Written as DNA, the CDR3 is TGTGCCAGCAGCCCAATCCTGGCGGTTACCTCCTACGAGCAGTACTTC. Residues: CASSPILAVTSYEQYF.

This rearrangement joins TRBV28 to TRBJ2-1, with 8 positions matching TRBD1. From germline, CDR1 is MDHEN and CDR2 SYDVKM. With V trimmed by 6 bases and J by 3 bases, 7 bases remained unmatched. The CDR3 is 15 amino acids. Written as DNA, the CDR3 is TGTGCCAGCAGACCCGGACAGGGCTACTACAATGAGCAGTTCTTC. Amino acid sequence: CASRPGQGYYNEQFF.

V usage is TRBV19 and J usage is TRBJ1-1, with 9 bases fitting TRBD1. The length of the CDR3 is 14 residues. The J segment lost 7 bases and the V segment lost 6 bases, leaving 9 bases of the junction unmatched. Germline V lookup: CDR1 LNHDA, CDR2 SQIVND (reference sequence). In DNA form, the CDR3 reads TGTGCCAGTAGCGCCGGACAGGGGAAGGTTGAAGCTTTCTTT. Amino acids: CASSAGQGKVEAFF. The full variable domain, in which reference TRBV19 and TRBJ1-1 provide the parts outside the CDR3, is DGGITQSPKYLFRKEGQNVTLSCEQNLNHDAMYWYRQDPGQGLRLIYYSQIVNDFQKGDIAEGYSVSREKKESFPLTVTSAQKNPTAFYLCASSAGQGKVEAFFGQGTRLTVV.

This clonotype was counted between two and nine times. The CDR3 DNA reads as TGCGCCAGCAGCTTGGGTCATCTGAGGGAGACCCAGTACTTC. Protein sequence: CASSLGHLRETQYF. This rearrangement joins TRBV5-1 to TRBJ2-5; the D is unclear. This CDR3 is 14 amino acids long. V gave up 0 bases and J gave up 5 bases, with 11 bases separating them. The germline V gene has CDR1 SGHRS and CDR2 YFSETQ.

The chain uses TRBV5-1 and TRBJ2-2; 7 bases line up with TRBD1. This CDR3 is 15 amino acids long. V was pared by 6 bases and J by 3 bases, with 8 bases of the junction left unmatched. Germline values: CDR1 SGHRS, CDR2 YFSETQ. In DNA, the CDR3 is TGCGCCAGCACCCATAGGGGGCCTCACACCGGGGAGCTGTTTTTT. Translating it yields CASTHRGPHTGELFF.

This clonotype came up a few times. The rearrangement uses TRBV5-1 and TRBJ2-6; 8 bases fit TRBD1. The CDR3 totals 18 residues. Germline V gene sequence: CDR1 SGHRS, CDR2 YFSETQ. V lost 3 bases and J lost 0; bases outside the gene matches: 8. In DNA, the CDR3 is TGCGCCAGCAGCTGGGGGACAGGAACCTACTCTGGGGCCAACGTCCTGACTTTC. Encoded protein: CASSWGTGTYSGANVLTF. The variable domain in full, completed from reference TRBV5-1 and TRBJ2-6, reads KAGVTQTPRYLIKTRGQQVTLSCSPISGHRSVSWYQQTPGQGLQFLFEYFSETQRNKGNFPGRFSGRQFSNSRSEMNVSTLELGDSALYLCASSWGTGTYSGANVLTFGAGSRLTVL.

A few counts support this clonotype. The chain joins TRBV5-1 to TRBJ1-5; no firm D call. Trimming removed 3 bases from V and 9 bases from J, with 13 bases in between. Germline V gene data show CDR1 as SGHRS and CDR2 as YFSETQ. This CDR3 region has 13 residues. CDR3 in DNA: TGCGCCAGCAGCTCGGCCGGCGAGGGGCCCCAGCATTTT. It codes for CASSSAGEGPQHF. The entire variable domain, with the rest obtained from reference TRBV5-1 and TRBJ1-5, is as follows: KAGVTQTPRYLIKTRGQQVTLSCSPISGHRSVSWYQQTPGQGLQFLFEYFSETQRNKGNFPGRFSGRQFSNSRSEMNVSTLELGDSALYLCASSSAGEGPQHFGDGTRLSIL.

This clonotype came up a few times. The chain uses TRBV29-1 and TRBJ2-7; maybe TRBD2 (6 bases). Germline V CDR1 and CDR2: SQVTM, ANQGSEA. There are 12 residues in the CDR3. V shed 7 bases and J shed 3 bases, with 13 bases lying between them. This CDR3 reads CSAGLFSYEQYF. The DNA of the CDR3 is TGCAGCGCTGGACTATTCAGCTACGAGCAGTACTTC.